This TCR beta chain was captured by sequencing in a study of blood T cell repertoires in COVID-19. On the study more broadly: The analysed material was cDNA or gDNA that came from T cells, B-cell-depleted T cells, or PBMCs.

Original processing notes: Reference gene primer amplification gave estimated nucleated cell counts. Libraries were prepared by immunoSEQ multiplex PCR; TCRdb keeps only in-frame clonotypes and omits some of them. V, J and clone size are taken as reported in that table, and D and trimming were inferred from the DNA itself. The sample lists about 250,000 clones; just over 85% were seen once. CDR3 length: 16 residues. CDR1 SGHKS and CDR2 YYEKEE come from the germline V gene (reference sequence). Trimming removed 5 bases at V and 0 bases at J, with 17 bases between. The sequenced sample was peripheral blood. The V gene is TRBV5-5, the J gene TRBJ1-2; a possible D gene is TRBD1 (6 bases). The TCR originated in a man at least 80 years old with acute or convalescent COVID-19. CDR3 sequence (DNA): TGTGCCAGCAGGGCCGGGACACCGACAGCTAACTATGGCTACACCTTC. This translates into CASRAGTPTANYGYTF. The full variable domain, its missing parts supplied by reference TRBV5-5 and TRBJ1-2, is DAGVTQSPTHLIKTRGQQVTLRCSPISGHKSVSWYQQVLGQGPQFIFQYYEKEERGRGNFPDRFSARQFPNYSSELNVNALLLGDSALYLCASRAGTPTANYGYTFGSGTRLTVV.